One and the same sample provided the 32 T cell receptor beta chains below, sequenced in a study. TCRdb re-called the RT-PCR reads through MiXCR, storing one row per CDR3 protein. The sample has 650,000 to 800,000 distinct CDR3 sequences; 14% are singletons. Sequencing was carried out using memory CD4+ T cells from blood. The receptors come from a female donor in good health, serving as a healthy control.

This clonotype has a single count. The genes are TRBV2 and TRBJ1-4; a weak D match, TRBD1 (6 bases). Trimming removed 2 bases from V and 5 bases from J, with 12 bases in between. The CDR3 contains 15 residues. Looked up from germline, CDR1 is SNHLY and CDR2 is FYNNEI. The chain's CDR3 is CASSEMGAKNEKLFF. CDR3 sequence (DNA): TGTGCCAGCAGTGAAATGGGGGCGAAGAATGAAAAACTGTTTTTT.

V gene TRBV9 combines with J gene TRBJ2-2; D may be TRBD1 (7 bases). Germline V gives CDR1 SGDLS, CDR2 YYNGEE. Trimming cost V 4 bases and J 6 bases, with 13 bases left between them. The CDR3 totals 14 residues. The CDR3 nucleotides read TGTGCCAGCAGCTTGACAGGGACTCCCGGGGAGCTGTTTTTT. It specifies CASSLTGTPGELFF. Supplemented by reference TRBV9 and TRBJ2-2, the full variable domain reads DSGVTQTPKHLITATGQRVTLRCSPRSGDLSVYWYQQSLDQGLQFLIQYYNGEERAKGNILERFSAQQFPDLHSELNLSSLELGDSALYFCASSLTGTPGELFFGEGSRLTVL.

This clonotype was counted between two and nine times. This chain uses TRBV2 with TRBJ2-3; 11 nucleotides match TRBD1. Germline CDR1 and CDR2: SNHLY and FYNNEI. The CDR3 is 16 residues long. V lost 3 bases to trimming and J lost 7 bases; unmatched junction nucleotides: 9. CDR3 nucleotides: TGTGCCAGCAGTGATATAAGCGGACAGGGGGCGAATACGCAGTATTTT. It translates to CASSDISGQGANTQYF.

This clonotype came up a few times. The chain combines TRBV27 with TRBJ1-4; no clear D. Trimming left V 5 bases short and J 4 bases short, with 11 bases between. The CDR3 has 14 amino acids. Per the germline V gene, CDR1 is MNHEY and CDR2 is SMNVEV (reference sequence). The CDR3 DNA reads TGTGCCAGCAGTCGGACTCAACATAATGAAAAACTGTTTTTT. The encoded protein is CASSRTQHNEKLFF.

The chain links TRBV5-1 to TRBJ2-1; the D gene is possibly TRBD2 (6 bases). Germline assignment: CDR1 SGHRS and CDR2 YFSETQ. The V end was cut by 3 bases, the J end by 5 bases, with 15 bases between. The CDR3 runs to 15 residues. The CDR3 loop reads CASSSLRGKDNEQFF. The CDR3 coding sequence is TGCGCCAGCAGCTCCCTTCGGGGGAAGGACAATGAGCAGTTCTTC.

This chain uses TRBV20-1 with TRBJ1-1; D may be TRBD1 (6 bases). Trimming cost V 6 bases and J 1 base, with 21 bases left between them. This CDR3 spans 16 amino acids. The germline gives CDR1 DFQATT, CDR2 SNEGSKA (reference sequence). The CDR3 loop is CSASPGGGHRNTEAFF. For the CDR3, the DNA is TGCAGTGCCTCCCCGGGTGGGGGGCACAGGAACACTGAAGCTTTCTTT.

V gene TRBV7-2 combines with J gene TRBJ1-1; 7 bases are a match to TRBD1. With V trimmed by 2 bases and J by 11 bases, 8 bases remained unmatched. This CDR3 comprises 13 residues. Germline CDR1 is SGHTA and CDR2 is FQGNSA. CDR3 loop: CASSLFRDSLAFF. Here the CDR3 DNA reads TGTGCCAGCAGCTTATTCCGGGACAGCCTGGCTTTCTTT.

This chain connects TRBV24-1 to TRBJ1-4; D unresolved. The CDR3 extends over 13 amino acids. Trimming left V 5 bases short and J 7 bases short, with 10 bases between. Per the germline V gene, CDR1 is KGHDR and CDR2 is SFDVKD. CDR3 coding DNA: TGTGCCACCAGTGGCGGGGTAGGTGAAAAACTGTTTTTT. Residues: CATSGGVGEKLFF.

This clonotype was recorded a few times. J is TRBJ2-7 and V is TRBV20-1; 13 nucleotides line up with TRBD2. There are 15 residues in the CDR3. V shed 5 bases, J shed 7 bases, and the junction held 11 bases outside the gene matches. Germline CDR1 and CDR2: DFQATT and SNEGSKA (reference sequence). The CDR3 protein is CSALSTSGGAEEQYF. The DNA for the CDR3 is TGCAGTGCTCTATCAACTAGCGGGGGGGCCGAGGAGCAGTACTTC.

The rearrangement joins TRBV6-2 or TRBV6-3 to TRBJ2-4, with a possible D match to TRBD2 (6 bases). Trimming shortened V by 7 bases and J by 0 bases, and 19 bases separated the two germline ends. From germline, CDR1 is MNHEY and CDR2 SVGEGT. The CDR3 sequence is 17 residues long. In DNA, the CDR3 is TGTGCCAGCACCCATAATAGCGGCGCACTAGCCAAAAACATTCAGTACTTC. Its protein is CASTHNSGALAKNIQYF.

This clonotype was detected only a few times. V is TRBV11-1 and J is TRBJ2-2, with D possibly called TRBD1 or TRBD2 (5 bases each). V shed 2 bases and J shed 4 bases, with 11 bases lying between them. From germline, CDR1 is SGHAT and CDR2 FQDESV (reference sequence). CDR3 length: 15 amino acids. The CDR3 protein is CASSLTGRITGELFF. The CDR3, as DNA: TGTGCCAGCAGCTTAACGGGGCGTATCACCGGGGAGCTGTTTTTT.

This clonotype was seen a handful of times. The V call is TRBV10-3, the J call TRBJ1-1; TRBD1 might be the D (5 bases). V was pared by 4 bases and J by 5 bases, with 11 bases between. Germline V gene lookup returns CDR1 ENHRY and CDR2 SYGVKD. The CDR3 length is 13 residues. CDR3: CAISVKQETEAFF. CDR3 DNA: TGTGCCATCAGTGTAAAACAGGAGACTGAAGCTTTCTTT.

This clonotype appeared many times. The genes are TRBV20-1 and TRBJ2-7, with 8 positions matching TRBD2. Unmatched junction bases numbered 5, after V lost 4 bases and J lost 3 bases. The CDR3 contains 13 residues. Germline values: CDR1 DFQATT, CDR2 SNEGSKA (reference sequence). The CDR3 coding sequence is TGCAGTGCTACGACTAGCGTCGACTACGAGCAGTACTTC. Its translation: CSATTSVDYEQYF.

CDR3 loop: CASSPQGVSGANVLTF. The CDR3 DNA is TGTGCCAGCAGCCCCCAGGGGGTCTCTGGGGCCAACGTCCTGACTTTC. This chain uses TRBV9 with TRBJ2-6; 7 nucleotides align to TRBD1. Looked up from germline, CDR1 is SGDLS and CDR2 is YYNGEE. The ends lost 4 bases at V and 0 bases at J; junction bases unmatched: 4. The CDR3 has 16 amino acids.

Many counts were recorded for this clonotype. The J gene is TRBJ2-1, the V gene TRBV6-2 or TRBV6-3; possible D gene TRBD1, 6 bases. V was trimmed by 10 bases and J by 4 bases, leaving 11 bases between them. This CDR3 is built from 12 residues. Germline V gene sequence: CDR1 MNHEY, CDR2 SVGEGT. The CDR3 nucleotides are TGTGCCACGGGGACAAGATACAATGAGCAGTTCTTC. It specifies CATGTRYNEQFF.

In its sample, this clonotype was seen many times. This chain uses TRBV20-1 with TRBJ2-6; D remains unclear. CDR1 DFQATT and CDR2 SNEGSKA come from the germline V gene (reference sequence). CDR3 length: 12 residues. V shed 5 bases and J shed 1 base, with 3 bases lying between them. As DNA, the CDR3 is TGCAGTGCTGCGTCTGGGGCCAACGTCCTGACTTTC. Protein sequence: CSAASGANVLTF.

This clonotype was picked up a small number of times. The chain carries TRBV28 and TRBJ2-6; 10 nucleotides match TRBD1. V was pared by 8 bases and J by 4 bases, with 8 bases of the junction left unmatched. The length of the CDR3 is 16 residues. CDR1 is MDHEN and CDR2 is SYDVKM in the germline V gene. Written as DNA, the CDR3 is TGTGCCAGCTTAGGGGACAGGGGATCCGGGGCCAACGTCCTGACTTTC. Protein product: CASLGDRGSGANVLTF.

This clonotype was counted a few times. CDR3 amino acids: CASSPPSDGRGEQYF. In nucleotides, the CDR3 is TGTGCCAGCTCACCACCGAGTGATGGAAGGGGCGAGCAGTACTTC. The rearrangement uses TRBV18 and TRBJ2-7, with D maybe TRBD1 (5 bases). The CDR3 extends over 15 amino acids. Per germline, CDR1 KGHSH and CDR2 LQKENI. Trimming shortened V by 0 bases and J by 6 bases, and 15 bases separated the two germline ends.

V is TRBV7-2 and J is TRBJ1-6; D unresolved. This CDR3 region has 14 residues. The germline V gene encodes CDR1 SGHTA and CDR2 FQGNSA. V shed 1 base and J shed 9 bases, with 10 bases lying between them. The CDR3 nucleotides read TGTGCCAGCAGCTTAGGCGGTGGTGGTTCACCCCTCCACTTT. This gives the protein CASSLGGGGSPLHF.

This clonotype came up once. This chain uses TRBV14 with TRBJ2-1; D not certain. Deletions cut 0 bases from V and 9 bases from J, with 9 bases between. Germline-derived CDR1 and CDR2 are SGHDN and FVKESK. The CDR3 is 13 residues long. The CDR3 protein is CASSQDLWREQFF. In DNA form, the CDR3 reads TGTGCCAGCAGCCAAGATCTGTGGCGTGAGCAGTTCTTC.

The gene calls are TRBV3-1 and TRBJ2-3; the D gene is possibly TRBD1 (6 bases). This CDR3 has 17 amino acids. V was shortened by 0 bases and J by 0 bases, with 13 bases between the two germline ends. CDR1 and CDR2 (germline): LGHDT, YNNKEL (reference sequence). CDR3 nucleotides: TGTGCCAGCAGCCAAGATCCGGGACATCTGAGCACAGATACGCAGTATTTT. It is translated as CASSQDPGHLSTDTQYF.

In regard to this clonotype: A much larger clone lies a single base off, so this may be a read error. The gene calls are TRBV6-5 and TRBJ1-2; weak D call: TRBD1 (6 bases). Germline V CDR1 and CDR2: MNHEY, SVGAGI. This CDR3 is built from 14 residues. The CDR3 coding sequence is TGTGCCAGCAGGACCGGGGGACAAGGGTCCAGCTACAACTTC. This translates into CASRTGGQGSSYNF.

This clonotype was counted only a few times. The chain combines TRBV6-1 with TRBJ1-1, with unresolved D. Per germline, CDR1 MNHNS and CDR2 SASEGT. The CDR3 totals 15 residues. V lost 3 bases to trimming and J lost 3 bases, with 14 bases between them. The CDR3 nucleotides read TGTGCCAGCAGTGAGTTCCCCACCGGGGACACTGAAGCTTTCTTT. Encoded protein: CASSEFPTGDTEAFF.

The chain combines TRBV9 with TRBJ2-2, with D unresolved. The CDR3 sequence is 13 residues long. Germline V gene lookup returns CDR1 SGDLS and CDR2 YYNGEE. The V end lost 0 bases, the J end lost 4 bases, and 4 bases lay between the germline ends. The CDR3 DNA reads as TGTGCCAGCAGCGTAGGCAGCACCGGGGAGCTGTTTTTT. It is translated as CASSVGSTGELFF.

This clonotype showed up many times. This sequence joins TRBV10-3 and TRBJ1-2; unclear D gene. The V end was cut by 4 bases, the J end by 4 bases, with 10 bases between. The CDR3 runs 13 residues. Germline CDR1 and CDR2: ENHRY and SYGVKD. The CDR3 protein is CAISVDSLYGYTF. The CDR3 nucleotides are TGTGCCATCAGTGTTGATAGCCTCTATGGCTACACCTTC.

The chain links TRBV20-1 to TRBJ2-1, with TRBD2 matching 7 bases. V was pared by 6 bases and J by 6 bases, with 8 bases of the junction left unmatched. The length of the CDR3 is 13 residues. Germline CDR1 reads DFQATT; CDR2 reads SNEGSKA (reference sequence). DNA of the CDR3: TGCAGTGCCCCTCGGGGCGGGAGCAATGAGCAGTTCTTC. Translation gives CSAPRGGSNEQFF.

This clonotype occurred many times. The rearrangement joins TRBV5-5 to TRBJ1-4, with D possibly matching TRBD1 (6 bases). The CDR3 runs to 16 residues. Germline V gene data show CDR1 as SGHKS and CDR2 as YYEKEE (reference sequence). The ends were cut back, 1 base at V and 7 bases at J, with 17 bases in the middle. DNA for the CDR3: TGTGCCAGCAGCTTGTCGCAGACAGGTCGGTCTGAAAAACTGTTTTTT. Translation gives CASSLSQTGRSEKLFF.

In this sample, this clonotype turned up a few times. This chain uses TRBV9 with TRBJ1-1, with 7 bases that match TRBD1. Trimming cost V 4 bases and J 4 bases; bases outside gene matches: 10. Germline V gene data show CDR1 as SGDLS and CDR2 as YYNGEE. CDR3 length equals 15 residues. The CDR3 protein is CASSSQGGAFTEAFF. The DNA for the CDR3 is TGTGCCAGCAGCTCTCAGGGGGGAGCCTTCACTGAAGCTTTCTTT.

As for this clonotype: Given a much more abundant clone one base away, this may be a read error. The chain links TRBV20-1 to TRBJ2-1; 12 bases are shared with TRBD2. Germline V gives CDR1 DFQATT, CDR2 SNEGSKA (reference sequence). V lost 0 bases, J lost 9 bases, and 12 bases stayed unmatched. This CDR3 comprises 17 residues. The CDR3 protein is CSARDISSGRAAGEQFF. As DNA, the CDR3 is TGCAGTGCTAGAGATATTTCTAGCGGGAGGGCAGCGGGTGAGCAGTTCTTC.

This clonotype showed up just a few times. The chain links TRBV4-1 to TRBJ2-3, with 13 bases matching TRBD2. Germline CDR1 reads MGHRA; CDR2 reads YSYEKL. The CDR3 extends over 17 amino acids. Trimming took 0 bases from V and 5 from J; bases not matched to a gene: 5. CDR3 amino acids: CASSQDLLAGGLDTQYF. In nucleotides, the CDR3 is TGCGCCAGCAGCCAAGACCTACTAGCGGGAGGGTTAGATACGCAGTATTTT.

This clonotype was detected many times. This chain links TRBV5-1 with TRBJ2-1; 8 positions match TRBD1. The junction had 6 bases not matched to a gene; V was cut back by 3 bases and J by 1 base. Germline V gives CDR1 SGHRS, CDR2 YFSETQ. This CDR3 is built from 16 residues. The CDR3 nucleotides are TGCGCCAGCAGCTGGACAGGGCCGACTTCCTACAATGAGCAGTTCTTC. It codes for CASSWTGPTSYNEQFF.

The chain recombines TRBV12-3 or TRBV12-4 with TRBJ1-1, with D uncertain. Trimming pared 6 bases from V and 4 bases from J, leaving 18 bases between. There are 15 residues in the CDR3. CDR3 region: CASSPVHWALTEAFF. DNA for the CDR3: TGTGCCAGCAGCCCTGTCCACTGGGCTCTCACTGAAGCTTTCTTT.